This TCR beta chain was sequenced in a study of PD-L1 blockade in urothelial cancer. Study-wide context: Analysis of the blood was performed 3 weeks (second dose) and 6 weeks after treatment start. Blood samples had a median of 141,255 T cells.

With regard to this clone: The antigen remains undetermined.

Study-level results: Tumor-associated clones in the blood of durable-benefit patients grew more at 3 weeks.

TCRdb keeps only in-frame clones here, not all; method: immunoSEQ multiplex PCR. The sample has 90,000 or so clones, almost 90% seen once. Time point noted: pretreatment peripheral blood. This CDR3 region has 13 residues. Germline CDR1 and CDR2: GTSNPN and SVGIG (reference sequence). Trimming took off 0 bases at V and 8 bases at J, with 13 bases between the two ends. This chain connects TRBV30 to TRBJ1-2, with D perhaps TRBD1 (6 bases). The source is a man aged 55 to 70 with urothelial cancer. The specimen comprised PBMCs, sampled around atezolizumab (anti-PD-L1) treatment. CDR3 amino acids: CAWSVGGRLGYTF. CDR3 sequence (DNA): TGTGCCTGGAGTGTGGGGGGGCGTCTGGGCTACACCTTC. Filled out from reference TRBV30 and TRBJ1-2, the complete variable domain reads SQTIHQWPATLVQPVGSPLSLECTVEGTSNPNLYWYRQAAGRGLQLLFYSVGIGQISSEVPQNLSASRPQDRQFILSSKKLLLSDSGFYLCAWSVGGRLGYTFGSGTRLTVV.